This entry lists 16 T cell receptor beta chains sequenced from one sample in a study of cytomegalovirus exposure and HLA in healthy donors. The PCR made use of 60 Vbeta and 13 Jbeta primers. The method was immunoSEQ multiplex PCR; TCRdb's version includes in-frame clones alone and lacks a portion of them. The sample has over 150,000 clones; around 77% are singletons. Sequenced: PBMCs. The receptors shown here come from a woman in her 30s in good health and CMV-seronegative.

This clone appeared once. In DNA, the CDR3 is TGTGCCAGCAGTTCGATGACAGGATATGCACAGATTACGCAGTATTTT. Its protein product is CASSSMTGYAQITQYF. V is TRBV6-5 and J is TRBJ2-3; D is possibly TRBD1 (6 bases). The CDR3 consists of 16 residues. Germline V gives CDR1 MNHEY, CDR2 SVGAGI. V was pared by 4 bases and J by 8 bases, with 22 bases between.

This rearrangement joins TRBV9 to TRBJ2-1; 10 nucleotides agree with TRBD2. The V and J ends lost 4 bases and 2 bases, in that order; junction bases with no gene match: 9. Germline CDR1 is SGDLS and CDR2 is YYNGEE. This CDR3 region has 17 residues. The CDR3 loop reads CASSPSSGSNAYNEQFF. CDR3 DNA sequence: TGTGCCAGCAGCCCTTCTAGCGGGAGTAACGCCTACAATGAGCAGTTCTTC.

The CDR3 nucleotides read TGTGCCAGCAGTCTTGGCAGGGTTAGCAATCAGCCCCAGCATTTT. The encoded protein is CASSLGRVSNQPQHF. The V gene is TRBV6-6, the J gene TRBJ1-5; D is possibly TRBD1 (5 bases). The germline CDR1 and CDR2 sequences are MNHNY and SVGAGI (reference sequence). V dropped 5 bases and J dropped 0 bases, with 11 bases sitting between them. The CDR3 has 15 residues.

V is TRBV5-1 and J is TRBJ2-3; 7 bases are shared with TRBD1. This CDR3 region has 15 residues. Trimming took 4 bases from V and 4 from J; bases not matched to a gene: 9. CDR1 and CDR2 from the germline V gene are SGHRS and YFSETQ. The CDR3 loop reads CASSQDTGEPDTQYF. The CDR3 DNA sequence: TGCGCCAGCAGCCAAGATACAGGGGAGCCAGATACGCAGTATTTT.

This clone turned up a few times. V is TRBV9 and J is TRBJ2-7, with D possibly TRBD1 on 6 matching bases. Trimming stripped 3 bases from V and 7 bases from J, with 14 bases between. CDR3 length: 13 residues. Germline V gene lookup returns CDR1 SGDLS and CDR2 YYNGEE. This CDR3 reads CASSAGHRDEQYF. Here the CDR3 DNA reads TGTGCCAGCAGCGCCGGGCACAGGGATGAGCAGTACTTC.

This clone was observed once. CDR3: CASSPLAGVPYEQYF. The CDR3 DNA is TGTGCCAGCAGCCCTCTAGCGGGAGTTCCCTACGAGCAGTACTTC. The J gene is TRBJ2-7, the V gene TRBV5-5; TRBD2 matches at 10 bases. Losses at the gene ends were 4 bases for V and 2 bases for J; bases not matched to a gene: 6. This CDR3 spans 15 amino acids. The germline CDR1 and CDR2 sequences are SGHKS and YYEKEE (reference sequence).

The CDR3 DNA reads as TGTGCCAGCAGCTTGGTTGGGACAGGGAGATACTACGAGCAGTACTTC. Its protein product is CASSLVGTGRYYEQYF. V gene TRBV5-6 combines with J gene TRBJ2-7, with 9 bases aligning to TRBD1. V dropped 0 bases and J dropped 3; count of bases not matched to a gene: 7. The CDR3 contains 16 residues. The germline V gene encodes CDR1 SGHDT and CDR2 YYEEEE. The full variable domain, completed using reference TRBV5-6 and TRBJ2-7, is DAGVTQSPTHLIKTRGQQVTLRCSPKSGHDTVSWYQQALGQGPQFIFQYYEEEERQRGNFPDRFSGHQFPNYSSELNVNALLLGDSALYLCASSLVGTGRYYEQYFGPGTRLTVT.

This chain uses TRBV28 with TRBJ2-1; a possible D gene is TRBD1 (5 bases). Per the germline V gene, CDR1 is MDHEN and CDR2 is SYDVKM. The CDR3 is 16 amino acids. V dropped 5 bases and J dropped 5 bases, with 19 bases sitting between them. The CDR3 loop reads CASSQSPGPGHNEQFF. The CDR3 bases are TGTGCCAGCAGTCAGTCCCCCGGCCCAGGGCACAATGAGCAGTTCTTC.

V is TRBV27 and J is TRBJ2-5, with a possible D match to TRBD1 (5 bases). The DNA end favors TRBJ2-7, so the J call may be wrong. CDR3 size: 12 residues. Germline CDR1 MNHEY, CDR2 SMNVEV (reference sequence). The CDR3 nucleotides are TGTGCCAGCGGCAACAGGAACTACGAGCAGTACTTC. Protein: CASGNRNYEQYF.

The V gene is TRBV5-4, the J gene TRBJ2-2; D is possibly TRBD2 (6 bases). CDR3 length: 16 amino acids. The V gene's germline CDR1 is SGHNT and CDR2 YYREEE (reference sequence). The germline V and J ends were trimmed by 4 bases and 1 base, with 14 bases remaining between them. Here the CDR3 reads CASSPRLGGNTGELFF. The CDR3 nucleotides are TGTGCCAGCAGCCCCCGCCTGGGGGGGAACACCGGGGAGCTGTTTTTT.

The rearrangement joins TRBV4-1 to TRBJ2-7; perhaps TRBD1 as D (5 bases). The CDR3 covers 15 residues. The V gene lost 0 bases and the J gene lost 6 bases, with 15 bases spanning the gap. Germline loops: CDR1 MGHRA, CDR2 YSYEKL. The DNA for the CDR3 is TGCGCCAGCAGCCAAGATACCAGGGCGGTAGGCGAGCAGTACTTC. It specifies CASSQDTRAVGEQYF.

This clone showed up just a few times. The chain combines TRBV6-6 with TRBJ2-1; the match to TRBD1 covers 8 bases. V lost 7 bases to trimming and J lost 6 bases; unmatched junction nucleotides: 8. Germline assignment: CDR1 MNHNY and CDR2 SVGAGI (reference sequence). The CDR3 has 14 residues. DNA of the CDR3: TGTGCCAGCACCAAGACAGGGGTCGGCAATGAGCAGTTCTTC. As protein: CASTKTGVGNEQFF.

The chain joins TRBV19 to TRBJ2-2; 10 bases match TRBD2. With 4 bases clipped from V and 1 base from J, the junction kept 6 bases outside the gene matches. This CDR3 region has 17 residues. The germline V gene has CDR1 LNHDA and CDR2 SQIVND (reference sequence). DNA for the CDR3: TGTGCCAGTAGTACATCTACTAGCGGGAAGAACACCGGGGAGCTGTTTTTT. The encoded protein is CASSTSTSGKNTGELFF.

This clone was observed a few times. The chain employs TRBV7-9 and TRBJ2-2; a weak D match, TRBD2 (7 bases). Between the trimmed V and J ends, which lost 8 bases and 3 bases, there was a span of 13 bases. The CDR3 loop spans 14 amino acids. Germline CDR1 SEHNR, CDR2 FQNEAQ (reference sequence). This CDR3 is CASDRTRDTGELFF. The CDR3 bases are TGTGCCAGCGACAGGACTAGGGACACCGGGGAGCTGTTTTTT.

The rearrangement joins TRBV29-1 to TRBJ2-3, with 14 nucleotides matching TRBD2. J gave up 5 bases and V 6 bases, and 7 bases lay outside the gene matches. Germline CDR1 SQVTM, CDR2 ANQGSEA. The CDR3 is 15 residues long. CDR3 in amino acids: CSVEGLAGEVDTQYF. The CDR3 DNA sequence: TGCAGCGTCGAGGGACTAGCGGGAGAGGTAGATACGCAGTATTTT.

Worth noting for this clone: Relative to the germline gene, one junction end is altered; a read error may explain this. The DNA for the CDR3 is TGTGCCAGCGGACAGGGGGCAGGTGGCTACCCCTTC. Translating gives CASGQGAGGYPF. The chain is built from TRBV6-5 and TRBJ1-2; TRBD1 matches at 11 bases. This CDR3 is 12 amino acids long. Germline V gene data show CDR1 as MNHEY and CDR2 as SVGAGI.